This TCR beta chain was identified during a study of T cell responses to AZD1222 COVID-19 vaccine. Study background: Second-dose intervals of approximately 4 or approximately 12 weeks were pooled.

V lost 4 bases and J 4 bases, leaving 8 bases between the germline ends. Germline V lookup: CDR1 MNHEY, CDR2 SVGEGT. The CDR3 runs 13 residues. Study-level findings and limits: Donors skewed white British and female; clonal diversity was possibly underestimated.

Points on this clone: Its antigen is not known.

Assay used: immunoSEQ multiplex PCR; TCRdb lists only in-frame clones, some missing. The table shows roughly 110,000 clones, with 75% to 90% occurring only once. The receptor comes from an adult in good health. This rearrangement joins TRBV6-2 or TRBV6-3 to TRBJ2-1; no clear D gene. Specimen: peripheral blood, collected on day 0 of AZD1222 vaccination. The CDR3 protein is CASSFEKYNEQFF. The CDR3, as DNA: TGTGCCAGCAGTTTCGAGAAGTACAATGAGCAGTTCTTC.